This TCR beta chain was recorded in a study of cytomegalovirus exposure and HLA in healthy donors. The primer mix had 60 Vbeta and 13 Jbeta primers. Only in-frame clones appear in the TCRdb table, and some are missing; sequencing was by immunoSEQ multiplex PCR. The data contain about 140,000 clones, about 80% of them seen just once; the ten biggest clones take up 1.5% to 2.5%. The CDR3 sequence is 15 residues long. Germline V gene data show CDR1 as SGHKS and CDR2 as YYEKEE (reference sequence). J gave up 3 bases and V 4 bases, and 7 bases lay outside the gene matches. Sequenced input: PBMCs. This clonotype was sampled from a woman between 35 and 50 years old in good health and CMV-seronegative. The chain has TRBV5-5 and TRBJ2-3, with TRBD2 matching over 8 bases. The CDR3 DNA is TGTGCCAGCAGCCTCCGGGAGGGCCGTACAGATACGCAGTATTTT. Its translation: CASSLREGRTDTQYF. Together with reference TRBV5-5 and TRBJ2-3, the CDR3 gives the full variable domain: DAGVTQSPTHLIKTRGQQVTLRCSPISGHKSVSWYQQVLGQGPQFIFQYYEKEERGRGNFPDRFSARQFPNYSSELNVNALLLGDSALYLCASSLREGRTDTQYFGPGTRLTVL.